This T cell receptor beta chain emerged from a study of blood T cell repertoires in COVID-19. Study information: Collection of acute and convalescent COVID-19 samples took place in the United States, Italy and Spain.

V was pared by 3 bases and J by 3 bases, with 8 bases between. This CDR3 is built from 13 residues. Clones were sequenced by immunoSEQ multiplex PCR, and TCRdb holds only the in-frame ones, with some missing. This table holds tens of thousands of clones, around 90% found once. The sequenced sample was peripheral blood. The gene calls are TRBV12-3 or TRBV12-4 and TRBJ1-1, with D unresolved. This TCR derives from a man aged 55 to 70 with COVID-19, enrolled during active disease. CDR3 residues: CASSFEEYTEAFF. The DNA for the CDR3 is TGTGCCAGCAGTTTTGAGGAGTACACTGAAGCTTTCTTT.